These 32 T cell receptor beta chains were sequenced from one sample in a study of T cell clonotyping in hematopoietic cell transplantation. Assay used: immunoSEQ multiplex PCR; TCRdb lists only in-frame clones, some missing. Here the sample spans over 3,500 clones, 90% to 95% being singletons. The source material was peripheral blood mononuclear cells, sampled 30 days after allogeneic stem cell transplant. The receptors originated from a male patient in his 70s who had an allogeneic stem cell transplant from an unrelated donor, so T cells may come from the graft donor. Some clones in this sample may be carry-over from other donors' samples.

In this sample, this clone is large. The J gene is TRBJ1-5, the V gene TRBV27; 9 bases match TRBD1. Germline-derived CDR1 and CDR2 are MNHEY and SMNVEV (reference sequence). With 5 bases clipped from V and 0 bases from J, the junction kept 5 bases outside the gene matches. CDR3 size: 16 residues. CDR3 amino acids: CASSPGTGYSNQPQHF. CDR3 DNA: TGTGCCAGCAGTCCCGGGACAGGGTATAGCAATCAGCCCCAGCATTTT.

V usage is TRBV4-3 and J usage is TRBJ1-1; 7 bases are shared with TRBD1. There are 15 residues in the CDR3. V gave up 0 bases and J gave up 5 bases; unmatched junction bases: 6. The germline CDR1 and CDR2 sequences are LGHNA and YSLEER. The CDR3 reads CASSQDQGVGTEAFF. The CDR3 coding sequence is TGCGCCAGCAGCCAAGATCAGGGGGTAGGGACTGAAGCTTTCTTT.

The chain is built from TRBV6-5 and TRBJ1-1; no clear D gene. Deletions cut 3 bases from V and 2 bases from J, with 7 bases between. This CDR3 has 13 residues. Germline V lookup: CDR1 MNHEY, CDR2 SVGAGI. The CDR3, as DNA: TGTGCCAGCAGTTATAAAGAAAACACTGAAGCTTTCTTT. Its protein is CASSYKENTEAFF.

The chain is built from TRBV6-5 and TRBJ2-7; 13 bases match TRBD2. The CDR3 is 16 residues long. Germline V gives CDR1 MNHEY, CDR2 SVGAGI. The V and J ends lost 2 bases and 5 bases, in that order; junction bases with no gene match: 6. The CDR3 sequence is CASSYTGLAGANEQYF. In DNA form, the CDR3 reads TGTGCCAGCAGTTACACCGGACTAGCGGGAGCTAACGAGCAGTACTTC.

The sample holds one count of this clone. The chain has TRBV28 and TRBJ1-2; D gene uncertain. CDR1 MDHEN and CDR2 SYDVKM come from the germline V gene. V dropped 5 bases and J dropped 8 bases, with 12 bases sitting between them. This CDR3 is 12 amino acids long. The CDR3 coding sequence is TGTGCCAGCAGTGTAGGGCTTTTAGGCTACACCTTC. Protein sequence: CASSVGLLGYTF.

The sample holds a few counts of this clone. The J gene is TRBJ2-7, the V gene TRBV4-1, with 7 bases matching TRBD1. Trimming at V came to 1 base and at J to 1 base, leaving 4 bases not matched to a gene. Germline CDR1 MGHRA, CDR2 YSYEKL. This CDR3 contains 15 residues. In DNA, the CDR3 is TGCGCCAGCAGCCAAGGTCCACAGGGGTCCTACGAGCAGTACTTC. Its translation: CASSQGPQGSYEQYF.

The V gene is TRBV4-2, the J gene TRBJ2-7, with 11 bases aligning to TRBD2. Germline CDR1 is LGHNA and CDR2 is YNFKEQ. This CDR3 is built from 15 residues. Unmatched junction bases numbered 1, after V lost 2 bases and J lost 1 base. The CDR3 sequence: CASSQTSGSSYEQYF. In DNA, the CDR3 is TGTGCCAGCAGCCAAACTAGCGGGAGTTCCTACGAGCAGTACTTC.

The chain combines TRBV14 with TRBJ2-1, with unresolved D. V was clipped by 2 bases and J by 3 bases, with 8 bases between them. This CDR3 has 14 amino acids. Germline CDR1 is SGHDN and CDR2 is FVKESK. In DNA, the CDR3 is TGTGCCAGCAGCCAACCAATACACTACAATGAGCAGTTCTTC. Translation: CASSQPIHYNEQFF.

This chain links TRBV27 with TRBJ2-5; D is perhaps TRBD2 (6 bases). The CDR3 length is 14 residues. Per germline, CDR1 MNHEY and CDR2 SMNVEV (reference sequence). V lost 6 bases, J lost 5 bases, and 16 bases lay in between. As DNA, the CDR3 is TGTGCCAGCAGCCCGGGACCCCGGGGGGAGACCCAGTACTTC. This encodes CASSPGPRGETQYF.

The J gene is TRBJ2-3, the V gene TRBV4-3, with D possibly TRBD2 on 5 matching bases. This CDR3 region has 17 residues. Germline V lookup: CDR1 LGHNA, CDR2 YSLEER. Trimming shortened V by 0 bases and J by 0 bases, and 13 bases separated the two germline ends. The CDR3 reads CASSQEGDYSSTDTQYF. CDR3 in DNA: TGCGCCAGCAGCCAAGAGGGTGACTATTCCAGCACAGATACGCAGTATTTT.

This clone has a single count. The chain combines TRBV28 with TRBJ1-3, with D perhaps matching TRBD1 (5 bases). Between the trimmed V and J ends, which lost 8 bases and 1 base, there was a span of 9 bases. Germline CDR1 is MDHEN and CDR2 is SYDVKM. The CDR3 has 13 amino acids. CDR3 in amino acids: CASGTGSGNTIYF. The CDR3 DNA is TGTGCCAGCGGGACCGGGTCTGGAAACACCATATATTTT.

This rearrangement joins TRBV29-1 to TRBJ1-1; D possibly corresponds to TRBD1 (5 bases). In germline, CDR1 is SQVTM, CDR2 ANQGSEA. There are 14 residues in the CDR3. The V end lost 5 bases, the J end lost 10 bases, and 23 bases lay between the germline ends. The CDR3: CSVRGVDGESRAFF. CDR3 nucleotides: TGCAGCGTTAGAGGGGTGGACGGGGAGAGTCGAGCTTTCTTT.

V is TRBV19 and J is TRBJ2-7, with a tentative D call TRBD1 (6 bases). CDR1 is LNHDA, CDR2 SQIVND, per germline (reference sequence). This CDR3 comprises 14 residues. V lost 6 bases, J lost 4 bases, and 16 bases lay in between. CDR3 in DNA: TGTGCCAGTAGCACTGGACAGCCGGGGTACGAGCAGTACTTC. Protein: CASSTGQPGYEQYF.

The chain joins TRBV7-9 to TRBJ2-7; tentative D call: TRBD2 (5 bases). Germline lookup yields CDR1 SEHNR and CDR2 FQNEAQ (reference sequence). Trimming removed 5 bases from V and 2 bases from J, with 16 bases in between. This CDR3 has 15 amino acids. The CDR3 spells CASSPRWWRAYEQYF. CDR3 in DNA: TGTGCCAGCAGCCCCCGATGGTGGCGGGCCTACGAGCAGTACTTC. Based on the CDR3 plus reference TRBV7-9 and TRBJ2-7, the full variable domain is DTGVSQNPRHKITKRGQNVTFRCDPISEHNRLYWYRQTLGQGPEFLTYFQNEAQLEKSRLLSDRFSAERPKGSFSTLEIQRTEQGDSAMYLCASSPRWWRAYEQYFGPGTRLTVT.

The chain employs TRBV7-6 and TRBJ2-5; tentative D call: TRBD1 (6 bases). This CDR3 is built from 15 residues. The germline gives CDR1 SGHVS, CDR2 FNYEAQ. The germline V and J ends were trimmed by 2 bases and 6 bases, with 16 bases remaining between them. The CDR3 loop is CASSLYQGIEQTQYF. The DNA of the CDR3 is TGTGCCAGCAGCTTATATCAGGGGATCGAGCAGACCCAGTACTTC.

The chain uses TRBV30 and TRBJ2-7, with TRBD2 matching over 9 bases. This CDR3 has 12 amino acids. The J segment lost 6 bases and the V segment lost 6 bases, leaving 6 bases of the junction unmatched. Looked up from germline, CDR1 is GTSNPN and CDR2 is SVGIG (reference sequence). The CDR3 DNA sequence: TGTGCCTGCCCGCGGGGGGGTGGCGAGCAGTACTTC. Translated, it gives CACPRGGGEQYF. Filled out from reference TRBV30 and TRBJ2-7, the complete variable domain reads SQTIHQWPATLVQPVGSPLSLECTVEGTSNPNLYWYRQAAGRGLQLLFYSVGIGQISSEVPQNLSASRPQDRQFILSSKKLLLSDSGFYLCACPRGGGEQYFGPGTRLTVT.

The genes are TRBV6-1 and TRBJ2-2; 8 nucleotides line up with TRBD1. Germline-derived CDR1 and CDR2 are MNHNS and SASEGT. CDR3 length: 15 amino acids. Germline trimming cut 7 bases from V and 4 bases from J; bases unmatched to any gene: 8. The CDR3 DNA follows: TGTGCCAGCAATCCAGGGGGCGCCGGCACCGGGGAGCTGTTTTTT. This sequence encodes CASNPGGAGTGELFF.

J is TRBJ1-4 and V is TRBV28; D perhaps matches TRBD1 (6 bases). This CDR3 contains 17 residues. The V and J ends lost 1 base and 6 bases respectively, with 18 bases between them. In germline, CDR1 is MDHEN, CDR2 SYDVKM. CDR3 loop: CASSLSGVWAGDEKLFF. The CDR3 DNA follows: TGTGCCAGCAGTTTATCCGGGGTTTGGGCAGGGGATGAAAAACTGTTTTTT.

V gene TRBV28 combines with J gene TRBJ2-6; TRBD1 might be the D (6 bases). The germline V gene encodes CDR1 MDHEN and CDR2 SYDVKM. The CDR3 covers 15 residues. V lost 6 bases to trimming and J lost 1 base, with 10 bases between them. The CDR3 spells CASRRQGSGANVLTF. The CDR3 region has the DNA TGTGCCAGCAGACGTCAGGGGTCTGGGGCCAACGTCCTGACTTTC.

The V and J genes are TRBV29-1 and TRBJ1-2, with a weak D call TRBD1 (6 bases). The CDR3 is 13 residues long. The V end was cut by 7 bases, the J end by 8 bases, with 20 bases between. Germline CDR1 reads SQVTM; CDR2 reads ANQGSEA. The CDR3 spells CSAYSTGAGGYTF. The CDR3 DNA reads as TGCAGCGCTTACTCGACGGGGGCGGGGGGCTACACCTTC.

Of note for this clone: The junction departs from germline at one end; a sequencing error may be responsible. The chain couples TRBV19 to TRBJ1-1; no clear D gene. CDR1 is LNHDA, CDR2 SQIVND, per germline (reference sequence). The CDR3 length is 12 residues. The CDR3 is CASNIDNTEAFF. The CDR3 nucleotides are TGTGCCAGTAATATAGATAACACTGAAGCTTTCTTT.

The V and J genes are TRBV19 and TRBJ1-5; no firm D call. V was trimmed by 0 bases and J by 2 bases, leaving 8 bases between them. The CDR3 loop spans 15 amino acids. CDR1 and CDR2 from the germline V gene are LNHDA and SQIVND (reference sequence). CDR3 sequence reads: CASSIEGSGNQPQHF. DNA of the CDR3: TGTGCCAGTAGTATAGAAGGGTCGGGCAATCAGCCCCAGCATTTT. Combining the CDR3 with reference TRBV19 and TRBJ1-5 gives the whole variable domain DGGITQSPKYLFRKEGQNVTLSCEQNLNHDAMYWYRQDPGQGLRLIYYSQIVNDFQKGDIAEGYSVSREKKESFPLTVTSAQKNPTAFYLCASSIEGSGNQPQHFGDGTRLSIL.

CDR3 residues: CASSALGGEQYF. In DNA form, the CDR3 reads TGTGCCAGCAGTGCCCTCGGGGGCGAGCAGTACTTC. The chain recombines TRBV28 with TRBJ2-7, with D possibly TRBD2 on 6 matching bases. Trimming took off 5 bases at V and 6 bases at J, with 11 bases between the two ends. The CDR3 is 12 residues long. Germline CDR1 MDHEN, CDR2 SYDVKM.

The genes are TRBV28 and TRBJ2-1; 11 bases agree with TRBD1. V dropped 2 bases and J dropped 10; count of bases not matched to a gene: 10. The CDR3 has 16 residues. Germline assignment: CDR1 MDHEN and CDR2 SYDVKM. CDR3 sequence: CASSLGGTGGFREQFF. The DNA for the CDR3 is TGTGCCAGCAGTTTAGGAGGGACAGGGGGTTTCAGGGAGCAGTTCTTC.

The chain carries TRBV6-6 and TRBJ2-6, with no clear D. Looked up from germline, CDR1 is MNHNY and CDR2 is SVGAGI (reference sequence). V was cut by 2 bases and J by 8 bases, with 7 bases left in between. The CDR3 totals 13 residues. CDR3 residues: CASSYQSTNVLTF. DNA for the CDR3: TGTGCCAGCAGTTACCAGAGTACCAACGTCCTGACTTTC.

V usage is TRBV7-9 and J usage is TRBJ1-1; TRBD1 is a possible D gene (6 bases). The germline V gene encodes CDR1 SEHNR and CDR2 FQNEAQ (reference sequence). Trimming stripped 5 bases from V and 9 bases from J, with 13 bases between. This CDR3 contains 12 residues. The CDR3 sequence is CASSEAGDKAFF. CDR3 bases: TGTGCCAGCAGCGAAGCCGGGGACAAAGCTTTCTTT.

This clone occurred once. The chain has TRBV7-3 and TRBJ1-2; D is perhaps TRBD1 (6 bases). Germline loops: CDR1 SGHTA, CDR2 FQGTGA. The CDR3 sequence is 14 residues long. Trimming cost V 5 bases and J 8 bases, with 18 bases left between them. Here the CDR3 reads CASSPTPGHNGYTF. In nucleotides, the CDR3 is TGTGCCAGCAGCCCCACCCCGGGACATAACGGCTACACCTTC.

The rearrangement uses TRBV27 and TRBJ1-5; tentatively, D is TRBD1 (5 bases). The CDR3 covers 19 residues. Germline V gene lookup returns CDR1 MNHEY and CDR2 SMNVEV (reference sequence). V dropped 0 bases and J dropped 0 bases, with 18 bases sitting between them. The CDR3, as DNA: TGTGCCAGCAGTTTATCACCCCCGGGGCCTGAGGGTAGCAATCAGCCCCAGCATTTT. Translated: CASSLSPPGPEGSNQPQHF.

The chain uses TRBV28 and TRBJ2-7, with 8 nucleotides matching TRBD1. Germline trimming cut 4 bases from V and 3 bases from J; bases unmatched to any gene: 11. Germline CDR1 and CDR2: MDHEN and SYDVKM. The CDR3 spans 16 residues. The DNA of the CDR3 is TGTGCCAGCAGTTATGGCAGGTGGGGACAGGACTACGAGCAGTACTTC. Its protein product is CASSYGRWGQDYEQYF.

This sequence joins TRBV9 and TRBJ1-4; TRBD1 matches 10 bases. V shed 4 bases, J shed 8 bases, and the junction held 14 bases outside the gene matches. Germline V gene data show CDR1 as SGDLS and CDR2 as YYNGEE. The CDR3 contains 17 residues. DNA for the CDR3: TGTGCCAGCAGCTCCGGGACAGGGGCCCCTCGTTACGAAAAACTGTTTTTT. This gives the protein CASSSGTGAPRYEKLFF.

The CDR3, as DNA: TGTGCCAGCAGCTTAGGTCTCCGGAGTGGCTACGAGCAGTACTTC. It specifies CASSLGLRSGYEQYF. The V call is TRBV7-2, the J call TRBJ2-7; D is unresolved. The ends were cut back, 1 base at V and 3 bases at J, with 13 bases in the middle. The CDR3 extends over 15 amino acids. Germline assignment: CDR1 SGHTA and CDR2 FQGNSA.

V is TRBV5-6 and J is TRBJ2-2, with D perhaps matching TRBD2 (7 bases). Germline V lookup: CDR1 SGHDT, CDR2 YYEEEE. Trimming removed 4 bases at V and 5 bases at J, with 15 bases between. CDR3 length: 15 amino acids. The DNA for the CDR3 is TGTGCCAGCAGCGTCGTCGGGGGGCAGACCGGGGAGCTGTTTTTT. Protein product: CASSVVGGQTGELFF.